The present entry profiles one TCR beta chain with its context. Study processing details: Estimation of nucleated cell counts was performed using reference gene primer amplification. The data were produced by immunoSEQ multiplex PCR, yet TCRdb's version contains in-frame clones alone and is incomplete. V, J and clone size were drawn from that table, and D and trimming were deduced from the DNA. The profile shows under 95,000 clones, 70% to 90% of them singletons. The sample originates from a study of blood T cell repertoires in COVID-19. CDR1 and CDR2 from the germline V gene are SNHLY and FYNNEI. V was clipped by 1 base and J by 5 bases; unmatched bases: 3. This CDR3 contains 15 residues.

The clonotype was recovered from a human donor with acute or convalescent COVID-19. The donor label of this sample is uncertain. The specimen was peripheral blood. The gene calls are TRBV2 and TRBJ1-1; the match to TRBD1 covers 11 bases. As DNA, the CDR3 is TGTGCCAGCAGTGAAGGGGACAGGGGGTGGACTGAAGCTTTCTTT. Translating gives CASSEGDRGWTEAFF.